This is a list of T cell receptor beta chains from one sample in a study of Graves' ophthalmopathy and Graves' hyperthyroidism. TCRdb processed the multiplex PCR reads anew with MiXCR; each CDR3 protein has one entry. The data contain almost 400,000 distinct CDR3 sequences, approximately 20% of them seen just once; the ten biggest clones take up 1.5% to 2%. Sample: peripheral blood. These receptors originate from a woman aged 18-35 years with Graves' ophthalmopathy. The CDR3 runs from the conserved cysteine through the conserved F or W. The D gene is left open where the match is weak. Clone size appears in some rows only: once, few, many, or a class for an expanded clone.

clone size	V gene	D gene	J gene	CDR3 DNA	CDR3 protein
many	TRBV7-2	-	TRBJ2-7	TGTGCCAGCAGCTTTTCGGCGGGGAAGGACTACGAGCAGTACTTC	CASSFSAGKDYEQYF
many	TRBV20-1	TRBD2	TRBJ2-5	TGCAGTGCTAGCGCTAGCGGGGGGGCCGGCGGGGAGACCCAGTACTTC	CSASASGGAGGETQYF
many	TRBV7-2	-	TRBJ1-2	TGTGCCAGCAGCTTAATAATCCTCTATGGCTACACCTTC	CASSLIILYGYTF
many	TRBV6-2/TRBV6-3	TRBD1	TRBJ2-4	TGTGCCAGCAGTTCGAAGACAGGGGGCAGACCCAAAAACATTCAGTACTTC	CASSSKTGGRPKNIQYF
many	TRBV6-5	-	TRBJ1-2	TGTGCCAGCAGCCCGCGTCGCGGATATGGCTACACCTTC	CASSPRRGYGYTF
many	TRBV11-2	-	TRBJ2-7	TGTGCCAGCAGCCCCATGACAGACGAGCAGTACTTC	CASSPMTDEQYF
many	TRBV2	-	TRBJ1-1	TGTGCCAGCAATGGAGATATGAACACTGAAGCTTTCTTT	CASNGDMNTEAFF
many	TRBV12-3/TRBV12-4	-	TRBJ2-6	TGTGCCAGCAGTACCGCGACAGCAAGCTCTGGGGCCAACGTCCTGACTTTC	CASSTATASSGANVLTF
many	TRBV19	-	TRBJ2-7	TGTGCCAGTAGTATCCAGGGGAGCGAGCAGTACTTC	CASSIQGSEQYF
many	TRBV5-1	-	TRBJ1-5	TGCGCCAGCAGCTCCGGCGGAGGGGTCAATCAGCCCCAGCATTTT	CASSSGGGVNQPQHF
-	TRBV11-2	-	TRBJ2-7	TGTGCCAGCAGCTTTGCATCTTTGGTCGGTTCGGTCCTGCACTTC	CASSFASLVGSVLHF
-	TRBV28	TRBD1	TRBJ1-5	TGTGCCAGCAGTCAACGTCGGACAGGGGCTTTAAATCAGCCCCAGCATTTT	CASSQRRTGALNQPQHF
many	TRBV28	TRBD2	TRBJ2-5	TGTGCCAGCAGTCTTAGCGGGGCCGCGAGGAGGGAGACCCAGTACTTC	CASSLSGAARRETQYF
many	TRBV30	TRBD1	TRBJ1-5	TGTGCCTGGAGGCGACAGGGGTACAATCAGCCCCAGCATTTT	CAWRRQGYNQPQHF
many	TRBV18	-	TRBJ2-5	TGTGCCAGCTCACAACCGGGACACTTACAAGAGACCCAGTACTTC	CASSQPGHLQETQYF
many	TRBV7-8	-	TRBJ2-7	TGTGCCAGCAGCTTGAGGACGACGGCCGAGCAGTACTTC	CASSLRTTAEQYF
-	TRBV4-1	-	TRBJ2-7	TGCGCCAGCAGCCAACTCGTGGGGGTCGAGCAGTACTTC	CASSQLVGVEQYF
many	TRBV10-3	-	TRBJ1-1	TGTGCCATCAGTGACCAAAGGAGGGCTGGTAACACTGAAGCTTTCTTT	CAISDQRRAGNTEAFF
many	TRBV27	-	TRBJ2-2	TGTGCCAGCAGTTTACTGAGCGGATCCGGCGGGGAGCTGTTTTTT	CASSLLSGSGGELFF
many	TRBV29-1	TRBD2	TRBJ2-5	TGCAGCGCCGGGGGACTAGCGGGTTGGGGGGAGACCCAGTACTTC	CSAGGLAGWGETQYF
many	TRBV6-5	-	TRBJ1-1	TGTGCCAGCAGTCACTCAAGGGGGTGGAACACTGAAGCTTTCTTT	CASSHSRGWNTEAFF
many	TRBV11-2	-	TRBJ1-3	TGTGCCAGCAGCGCAAGCTCTGGAAACACCATATATTTT	CASSASSGNTIYF
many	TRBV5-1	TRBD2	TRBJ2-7	TGCGCCAGCGGGGCGGGAGACGAAACCTACGAGCAGTACTTC	CASGAGDETYEQYF
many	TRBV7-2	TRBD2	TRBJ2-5	TGTGCCAGCAGCTTAGCGTTAGCGGGGGGAGTGGAGACCCAGTACTTC	CASSLALAGGVETQYF
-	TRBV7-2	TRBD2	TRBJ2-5	TGTGCCAGCAGCGGCTACCGACTAGCGGGATTATCGACCCAGTACTTC	CASSGYRLAGLSTQYF
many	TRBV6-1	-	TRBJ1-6	TGTGCCAGTAGGACCGGGGGTTCACCCCTCCACTTT	CASRTGGSPLHF
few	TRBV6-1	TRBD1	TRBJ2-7	TGTGCCAGCAGTGAAATACCGGGACAGGCCTACGAGCAGTACTTC	CASSEIPGQAYEQYF
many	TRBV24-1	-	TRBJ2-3	TGTGCCACCAGTGATCCATCCGGGATCCAAAATACGCAGTATTTT	CATSDPSGIQNTQYF
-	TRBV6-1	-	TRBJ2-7	TGTGCCAGCAGTAAGAGTTTGGCGTACTACGAGCAGTACTTC	CASSKSLAYYEQYF
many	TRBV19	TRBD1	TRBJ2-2	TGTGCCAGTAGACAGGGGGCTGGCACCGGGGAGCTGTTTTTT	CASRQGAGTGELFF
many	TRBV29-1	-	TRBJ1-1	TGCAGCGTTGAGGGGCGTTGGGGACCGGGGACTGAAGCTTTCTTT	CSVEGRWGPGTEAFF
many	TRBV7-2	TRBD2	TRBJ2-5	TGTGCCAGCAGCTTGAGACTAGCCGGGACCCAGTACTTC	CASSLRLAGTQYF
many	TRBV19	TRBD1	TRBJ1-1	TGTGCCAGTAGCTCGACAGGGACGGACACTGAAGCTTTCTTT	CASSSTGTDTEAFF
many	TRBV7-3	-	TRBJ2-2	TGTGCCAGCAGCTTAAACGGGGATCCCGGGGAGCTGTTTTTT	CASSLNGDPGELFF
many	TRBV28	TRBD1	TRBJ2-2	TGTGCCAGCAGACCGGGACAGGGTACCACCGGGGAGCTGTTTTTT	CASRPGQGTTGELFF
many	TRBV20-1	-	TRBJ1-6	TGCAGTGTTAGACCGTGGGATTCACCCCTCCACTTT	CSVRPWDSPLHF
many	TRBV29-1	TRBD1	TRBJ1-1	TGCAGCGCCAAGGGACAGGGAATATTGGTGAACACTGAAGCTTTCTTT	CSAKGQGILVNTEAFF
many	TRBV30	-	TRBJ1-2	TGTGCCTGCCACCGCGCCTATGGCTACACCTTC	CACHRAYGYTF
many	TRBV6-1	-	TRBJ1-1	TGTGCCAGCAGTGGAAAGGTAAATTCCCCAAAAGGAGAGGCTTTCTTT	CASSGKVNSPKGEAFF
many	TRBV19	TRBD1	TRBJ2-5	TGTGCCAGTAGCGCGCTCGGACAGGGCGGTGAGACCCAGTACTTC	CASSALGQGGETQYF
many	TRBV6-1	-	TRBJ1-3	TGTGCCAGCAGTGGAAGCAGGGACTCTGGAAACACCATATATTTT	CASSGSRDSGNTIYF
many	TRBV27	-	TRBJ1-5	TGTGCCAGCAGTAACCTGGGGGTAGTTGGCAATCAGCCCCAGCATTTT	CASSNLGVVGNQPQHF
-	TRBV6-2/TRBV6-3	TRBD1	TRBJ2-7	TGTGCCAGCAGTTCGTCCCGGGACAGGGGAGCGGGGACCTACGAGCAGTACTTC	CASSSSRDRGAGTYEQYF
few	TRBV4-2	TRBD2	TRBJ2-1	TGTGCCAGCAGCCAAGATCTTGGAGGGAGGGCCAACAATGAGCAGTTCTTC	CASSQDLGGRANNEQFF
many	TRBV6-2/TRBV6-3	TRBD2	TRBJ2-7	TGTGCCAGCAGTAAAAGCGGGACCTACGAGCAGTACTTC	CASSKSGTYEQYF
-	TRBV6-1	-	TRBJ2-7	TGTGCCAGCAGTAAAAGTGGTATGAACTACGAGCAGTACTTC	CASSKSGMNYEQYF
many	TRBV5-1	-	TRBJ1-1	TGCGCCAGCAGCTTCGACCTCAAGGGCACTGAAGCTTTCTTT	CASSFDLKGTEAFF
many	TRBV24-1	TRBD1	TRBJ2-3	TGTGCCACCAGTGGGACAGGGATGAGGCCCACAGATACGCAGTATTTT	CATSGTGMRPTDTQYF
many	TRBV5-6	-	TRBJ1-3	TGTGCCAGCAGCTCCACCGAATGGGGGGTGAGAAACACCATATATTTT	CASSSTEWGVRNTIYF
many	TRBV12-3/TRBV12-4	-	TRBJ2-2	TGTGCCAGCAGTTTTGGTGGGACCGGGGAGCTGTTTTTT	CASSFGGTGELFF
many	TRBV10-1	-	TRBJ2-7	TGCGCCAGCAGTTCCGGGACTTTCCCCTACGAGCAGTACTTC	CASSSGTFPYEQYF
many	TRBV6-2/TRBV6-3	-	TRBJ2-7	TGTGCCAGCAGTTACGGGCAGGGACCTGGGCGGGGGCTCGCCTACGAGCAGTACTTC	CASSYGQGPGRGLAYEQYF
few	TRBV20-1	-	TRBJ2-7	TGCAGTGCTAGAGCGGGTGGTTTGAGAGGGCCCTACGAGCAGTACTTC	CSARAGGLRGPYEQYF
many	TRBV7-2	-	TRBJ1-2	TGTGCCAGCAGCCCCCGGAGGACGACTAACTATGGCTACACCTTC	CASSPRRTTNYGYTF
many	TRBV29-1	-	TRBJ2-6	TGCAGCGTTGAAGTTGGCGGCGTCCTGACTTTC	CSVEVGGVLTF
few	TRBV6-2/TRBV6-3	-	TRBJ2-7	TGTGCCAGCAGTTACGTTTTTAGGGTTAACTCCTACGAGCAGTACTTC	CASSYVFRVNSYEQYF
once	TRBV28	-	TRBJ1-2	TGTGCCAGCAGTTCCGACAGGATAGGCTACACCTTC	CASSSDRIGYTF
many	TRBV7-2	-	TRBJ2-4	TGTGCCAGCAGCTTAGTAATAAAAAACATTCAGTACTTC	CASSLVIKNIQYF
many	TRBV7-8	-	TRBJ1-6	TGTGCCAGCAGCTTAGGGGCTCTAGGTTCACCCCTCCACTTT	CASSLGALGSPLHF
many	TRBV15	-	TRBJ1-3	TGTGCCACCAGCAGAGATCTGGGACCCTCTGGAAACACCATATATTTT	CATSRDLGPSGNTIYF